This is a list of T cell receptor beta chains from one sample in a study of CD8 T cells in ankylosing spondylitis. From the 5' RACE reads, TCRdb called clonotypes with MiXCR, one entry per CDR3 protein. The sample holds 250,000 to 400,000 distinct CDR3 sequences, around 10% seen once. The sequencing sample was made of blood, either unsorted or a sorted T cell fraction (not recorded which). The receptors were gathered from a female donor with ankylosing spondylitis or in good health (not recorded which). Both conserved end residues are part of each CDR3. The order of the fields is V gene, clone size, J gene, D gene, CDR3 protein, CDR3 DNA. A D gene is named only where the DNA matches it firmly. Clone size is given for some rows only: seen once, a few or many times, or a class if the clone is expanded.

V gene: TRBV5-6
clone size: NA
J gene: TRBJ2-3
D gene: TRBD1
CDR3 protein: CASSTLGQGSTDTQYF
CDR3 DNA: TGTGCCAGCAGCACCCTGGGACAGGGGAGCACAGATACGCAGTATTTT

V gene: TRBV7-2
clone size: many
J gene: TRBJ1-1
D gene: NA
CDR3 protein: CASSKRSAGGTEAFF
CDR3 DNA: TGTGCCAGCAGCAAACGAAGCGCTGGTGGCACTGAAGCTTTCTTT

V gene: TRBV6-1
clone size: many
J gene: TRBJ1-1
D gene: NA
CDR3 protein: CASSAGTRTEAFF
CDR3 DNA: TGTGCCAGCAGTGCCGGGACACGCACTGAAGCTTTCTTT

V gene: TRBV10-3
clone size: few
J gene: TRBJ2-7
D gene: NA
CDR3 protein: CAISDPGERSYEQYF
CDR3 DNA: TGTGCCATCAGTGACCCGGGGGAGCGATCCTACGAGCAGTACTTC

V gene: TRBV10-3
clone size: few
J gene: TRBJ2-1
D gene: TRBD2
CDR3 protein: CAISESFTGGPNEQFF
CDR3 DNA: TGTGCCATCAGTGAGTCATTTACGGGAGGGCCGAATGAGCAGTTCTTC

V gene: TRBV4-2
clone size: many
J gene: TRBJ2-7
D gene: NA
CDR3 protein: CASSQDTGGTYEQYF
CDR3 DNA: TGTGCCAGCAGCCAAGATACAGGCGGGACCTACGAGCAGTACTTC

V gene: TRBV20-1
clone size: many
J gene: TRBJ2-1
D gene: TRBD2
CDR3 protein: CSADPTSGEANEQFF
CDR3 DNA: TGCAGTGCGGACCCGACTAGCGGGGAGGCTAATGAGCAGTTCTTC

V gene: TRBV5-1
clone size: many
J gene: TRBJ2-1
D gene: NA
CDR3 protein: CASSSEGGYYNEQFF
CDR3 DNA: TGCGCCAGCAGCAGCGAGGGGGGGTACTACAATGAGCAGTTCTTC

V gene: TRBV12-3/TRBV12-4
clone size: many
J gene: TRBJ1-6
D gene: NA
CDR3 protein: CASSLGSANSPLHF
CDR3 DNA: TGTGCCAGCAGTTTAGGGTCAGCTAATTCACCCCTCCACTTT

V gene: TRBV9
clone size: NA
J gene: TRBJ1-4
D gene: TRBD1
CDR3 protein: CASSGGGTVNEKLFF
CDR3 DNA: TGTGCCAGCAGCGGAGGGGGGACAGTGAATGAAAAACTGTTTTTT

V gene: TRBV30
clone size: many
J gene: TRBJ1-5
D gene: TRBD1
CDR3 protein: CAWSFTTGTVGGQPQHF
CDR3 DNA: TGTGCCTGGAGCTTTACTACCGGGACAGTAGGTGGTCAGCCCCAGCATTTT

V gene: TRBV11-2
clone size: many
J gene: TRBJ2-3
D gene: NA
CDR3 protein: CASSEYGGAPIPGRPTDTQYF
CDR3 DNA: TGTGCCAGCAGCGAATATGGGGGGGCCCCTATTCCGGGACGCCCCACAGATACGCAGTATTTT

V gene: TRBV20-1
clone size: many
J gene: TRBJ1-5
D gene: NA
CDR3 protein: CSARSGLSNQPQHF
CDR3 DNA: TGCAGTGCTAGGTCAGGGCTTAGCAATCAGCCCCAGCATTTT

V gene: TRBV18
clone size: NA
J gene: TRBJ2-3
D gene: TRBD1
CDR3 protein: CASLMDRADTQYF
CDR3 DNA: TGTGCCAGCTTGATGGACAGGGCAGATACGCAGTATTTT

V gene: TRBV11-2
clone size: NA
J gene: TRBJ2-2
D gene: NA
CDR3 protein: CASSSPISRAGELFF
CDR3 DNA: TGTGCCAGCAGCTCCCCCATTAGTCGGGCCGGGGAGCTGTTTTTT

V gene: TRBV5-1
clone size: NA
J gene: TRBJ2-3
D gene: TRBD2
CDR3 protein: CASMPTSVGTDTQYF
CDR3 DNA: TGCGCCAGCATGCCGACTAGCGTTGGCACAGATACGCAGTATTTT

V gene: TRBV10-3
clone size: few
J gene: TRBJ2-3
D gene: NA
CDR3 protein: CAISPGWGTDTQYF
CDR3 DNA: TGTGCCATCAGTCCTGGATGGGGCACAGATACGCAGTATTTT

V gene: TRBV28
clone size: many
J gene: TRBJ2-3
D gene: NA
CDR3 protein: CASSSRGGGTDTQYF
CDR3 DNA: TGTGCCAGCAGCTCCCGGGGTGGCGGAACAGATACGCAGTATTTT

V gene: TRBV12-3/TRBV12-4
clone size: few
J gene: TRBJ2-7
D gene: NA
CDR3 protein: CASSFSGAKQYF
CDR3 DNA: TGTGCCAGCAGTTTTTCTGGGGCGAAGCAGTACTTC

V gene: TRBV4-2
clone size: NA
J gene: TRBJ2-7
D gene: NA
CDR3 protein: CASSQESLAWGLEQYF
CDR3 DNA: TGTGCCAGCAGCCAAGAGAGTCTAGCGTGGGGGCTCGAGCAGTACTTC

V gene: TRBV28
clone size: many
J gene: TRBJ2-2
D gene: NA
CDR3 protein: CASSRLETGELFF
CDR3 DNA: TGTGCCAGCAGTCGACTTGAAACCGGGGAGCTGTTTTTT

V gene: TRBV9
clone size: few
J gene: TRBJ2-7
D gene: NA
CDR3 protein: CASSVEQGMTYEQYF
CDR3 DNA: TGTGCCAGCAGCGTAGAGCAGGGGATGACCTACGAGCAGTACTTC

V gene: TRBV20-1
clone size: many
J gene: TRBJ2-3
D gene: NA
CDR3 protein: CSASHPALSTDTQYF
CDR3 DNA: TGCAGTGCTAGTCATCCAGCACTCAGCACAGATACGCAGTATTTT

V gene: TRBV6-2/TRBV6-3
clone size: many
J gene: TRBJ2-5
D gene: TRBD2
CDR3 protein: CASRGGTAVETQYF
CDR3 DNA: TGTGCCAGCAGGGGAGGGACCGCCGTGGAGACCCAGTACTTC

V gene: TRBV5-1
clone size: many
J gene: TRBJ1-1
D gene: NA
CDR3 protein: CASSPYHGGAGTEAFF
CDR3 DNA: TGCGCCAGCAGCCCATACCACGGAGGGGCCGGCACTGAAGCTTTCTTT

V gene: TRBV19
clone size: NA
J gene: TRBJ1-2
D gene: NA
CDR3 protein: CASSISVYGYTF
CDR3 DNA: TGTGCCAGTAGTATATCCGTCTATGGCTACACCTTC

V gene: TRBV20-1
clone size: many
J gene: TRBJ1-2
D gene: NA
CDR3 protein: CSARGAEGNGYTF
CDR3 DNA: TGCAGTGCTAGAGGGGCGGAGGGAAATGGCTACACCTTC

V gene: TRBV20-1
clone size: many
J gene: TRBJ2-3
D gene: NA
CDR3 protein: CSARDRGSAGTQYF
CDR3 DNA: TGCAGTGCTAGAGATAGGGGCAGTGCGGGCACGCAGTATTTT

V gene: TRBV5-1
clone size: many
J gene: TRBJ1-2
D gene: NA
CDR3 protein: CASSPGDSGYTF
CDR3 DNA: TGCGCCAGCAGCCCAGGGGATTCTGGCTACACCTTC

V gene: TRBV10-3
clone size: many
J gene: TRBJ2-1
D gene: TRBD2
CDR3 protein: CAIDTSGRGSYNEQFF
CDR3 DNA: TGTGCCATCGACACCAGCGGGAGGGGGTCCTACAATGAGCAGTTCTTC

V gene: TRBV10-3
clone size: many
J gene: TRBJ1-1
D gene: NA
CDR3 protein: CAIKVATEAFF
CDR3 DNA: TGTGCCATCAAAGTTGCCACTGAAGCTTTCTTT

V gene: TRBV20-1
clone size: many
J gene: TRBJ1-1
D gene: NA
CDR3 protein: CSARDRLGGGRTEAFF
CDR3 DNA: TGCAGTGCTAGAGATCGTTTGGGCGGGGGTCGCACTGAAGCTTTCTTT

V gene: TRBV5-6
clone size: few
J gene: TRBJ2-1
D gene: NA
CDR3 protein: CASSLDRPGRRTNEQFF
CDR3 DNA: TGTGCCAGCAGCCTGGATCGCCCGGGAAGGCGGACAAATGAGCAGTTCTTC

V gene: TRBV5-1
clone size: many
J gene: TRBJ1-1
D gene: NA
CDR3 protein: CASSPVSDTEAFF
CDR3 DNA: TGCGCCAGCAGCCCGGTCTCGGACACTGAAGCTTTCTTT

V gene: TRBV20-1
clone size: many
J gene: TRBJ2-1
D gene: NA
CDR3 protein: CSATSGRGKNEQFF
CDR3 DNA: TGCAGTGCTACTTCTGGGAGAGGAAAGAATGAGCAGTTCTTC

V gene: TRBV5-1
clone size: many
J gene: TRBJ2-3
D gene: TRBD1
CDR3 protein: CASRPEGTGFTDTQYF
CDR3 DNA: TGCGCCAGCAGGCCGGAGGGGACAGGGTTCACAGATACGCAGTATTTT

V gene: TRBV2
clone size: NA
J gene: TRBJ2-1
D gene: NA
CDR3 protein: CASREGNWEQFF
CDR3 DNA: TGTGCCAGCAGGGAGGGGAACTGGGAGCAGTTCTTC

V gene: TRBV6-5
clone size: NA
J gene: TRBJ2-6
D gene: NA
CDR3 protein: CASSYGAGPPVLTF
CDR3 DNA: TGTGCCAGCAGTTACGGTGCCGGGCCCCCCGTCCTGACTTTC

V gene: TRBV6-1
clone size: NA
J gene: TRBJ1-3
D gene: NA
CDR3 protein: CASSYSPSSGNTIYF
CDR3 DNA: TGTGCCAGCAGTTACAGCCCTTCCTCTGGAAACACCATATATTTT

V gene: TRBV7-2
clone size: NA
J gene: TRBJ1-2
D gene: NA
CDR3 protein: CASSRDPGGTYTF
CDR3 DNA: TGTGCCAGCAGCCGGGACCCCGGGGGCACCTACACCTTC

V gene: TRBV20-1
clone size: many
J gene: TRBJ2-1
D gene: NA
CDR3 protein: CSAREEPGESYNEQFF
CDR3 DNA: TGCAGTGCTAGAGAGGAGCCGGGGGAGTCCTACAATGAGCAGTTCTTC

V gene: TRBV7-2
clone size: few
J gene: TRBJ1-2
D gene: TRBD1
CDR3 protein: CASSYPFGTGDDGYTF
CDR3 DNA: TGTGCCAGCAGCTACCCCTTCGGGACAGGGGATGATGGCTACACCTTC

V gene: TRBV12-3/TRBV12-4
clone size: NA
J gene: TRBJ1-5
D gene: TRBD1
CDR3 protein: CASSELQGGGQPQHF
CDR3 DNA: TGTGCCAGCAGCGAACTACAGGGGGGCGGTCAGCCCCAGCATTTT

V gene: TRBV5-1
clone size: many
J gene: TRBJ2-1
D gene: NA
CDR3 protein: CASSLTDDNEQFF
CDR3 DNA: TGCGCCAGCAGCTTAACCGATGACAATGAGCAGTTCTTC

V gene: TRBV10-3
clone size: many
J gene: TRBJ2-5
D gene: NA
CDR3 protein: CAISESAVETQYF
CDR3 DNA: TGTGCCATCAGTGAGTCGGCGGTAGAGACCCAGTACTTC

V gene: TRBV5-5
clone size: many
J gene: TRBJ2-3
D gene: NA
CDR3 protein: CASSLGLQPWSDTQYF
CDR3 DNA: TGTGCCAGCAGCTTGGGGCTACAGCCTTGGTCAGATACGCAGTATTTT

V gene: TRBV20-1
clone size: many
J gene: TRBJ2-7
D gene: NA
CDR3 protein: CSARVPGRDYEQYF
CDR3 DNA: TGCAGTGCTCGAGTCCCGGGACGAGACTACGAGCAGTACTTC

V gene: TRBV19
clone size: few
J gene: TRBJ2-6
D gene: NA
CDR3 protein: CASMQDSGVANVLTF
CDR3 DNA: TGTGCCAGTATGCAAGACTCGGGAGTGGCCAACGTCCTGACTTTC

V gene: TRBV7-2
clone size: many
J gene: TRBJ1-2
D gene: NA
CDR3 protein: CASSLPDVGYGYTF
CDR3 DNA: TGTGCCAGCAGCCTTCCGGACGTTGGGTATGGCTACACCTTC

V gene: TRBV12-3/TRBV12-4
clone size: many
J gene: TRBJ2-7
D gene: NA
CDR3 protein: CASSLSVEQYF
CDR3 DNA: TGTGCCAGCAGTTTGTCAGTTGAGCAGTACTTC

V gene: TRBV28
clone size: few
J gene: TRBJ1-1
D gene: NA
CDR3 protein: CASVSLNTEAFF
CDR3 DNA: TGTGCCAGCGTTTCTTTGAACACTGAAGCTTTCTTT

V gene: TRBV19
clone size: NA
J gene: TRBJ2-2
D gene: NA
CDR3 protein: CASTGLQGGELFF
CDR3 DNA: TGTGCCAGTACAGGGTTGCAAGGCGGGGAGCTGTTTTTT

V gene: TRBV7-2
clone size: NA
J gene: TRBJ1-3
D gene: NA
CDR3 protein: CASSTTQRGHSGNTIYF
CDR3 DNA: TGTGCCAGCAGTACTACGCAGAGGGGACACTCTGGAAACACCATATATTTT